This TCR beta chain was captured in a study of T-cell reconstitution after alpha-beta-depleted transplantation in children. The CDR3 sequence is 15 residues long. V was trimmed by 0 bases and J by 7 bases, leaving 15 bases between them. CDR1 SGHVS and CDR2 FQNEAQ come from the germline V gene. The study, taken as a whole, reports: Several hundred graft clones that had expanded were reportedly the source of alpha-beta T cells about two months after transplant. Newly generated T cells supplied most T-cell counts and diversity one year post-transplant.

Regarding this clonotype: Its antigen remains unidentified.

This sample's TCRbeta library carried unique molecular identifier barcodes. MiXCR was run by TCRdb on the PCR reads, yielding one entry per CDR3 protein. The sample records 440,000 or so distinct CDR3 sequences, approximately 41% being singletons. This material consisted of PBMCs, taken before TCRalphabeta/CD19-depleted stem cell transplant. The chain recombines TRBV7-8 with TRBJ1-1; D ambiguous. This sequence originates from a girl aged 2 to 10 with aplastic anemia, due to receive a stem cell transplant. In nucleotides, the CDR3 is TGTGCCAGCAGCTTAGCGGCGGGCGGACCACTTGAAGCTTTCTTT. Translation: CASSLAAGGPLEAFF.